These T cell receptor beta chains were read from a single sample in a study of monozygotic twins with cystic fibrosis. Libraries were prepared by immunoSEQ multiplex PCR; TCRdb keeps only in-frame clonotypes and omits some of them. The sample comprises about 36,000 clones, 75% to 90% of which are singletons, and around 1.7% rests with the top ten. The source material was blood. These receptors originate from a girl under 10 years old with cystic fibrosis. The CDR3 runs from the conserved cysteine through the conserved F or W. Each record gives: J gene, clone size, V gene, D gene, CDR3 protein, CDR3 DNA. D genes are given only for firm matches. Clone size appears in some rows only: once, few, many, or a class for an expanded clone.

TRBJ2-5 | - | TRBV9 | TRBD1 | CASSVGTGGRETQYF | TGTGCCAGCAGCGTAGGGACAGGGGGTCGAGAGACCCAGTACTTC
TRBJ1-6 | - | TRBV9 | - | CASSVKDYNSPLHF | TGTGCCAGCAGCGTAAAGGACTATAATTCACCCCTCCACTTT
TRBJ2-3 | - | TRBV5-1 | TRBD2 | CASSLGPGLAATDTQYF | TGCGCCAGCAGCTTGGGGCCGGGACTAGCGGCCACAGATACGCAGTATTTT
TRBJ2-5 | once | TRBV4-2 | - | CASSQDKGETQYF | TGTGCCAGCAGCCAAGATAAAGGGGAGACCCAGTACTTC
TRBJ2-7 | once | TRBV29-1 | - | CSVVQPITYEQYF | TGCAGCGTTGTACAGCCTATCACCTACGAGCAGTACTTC
TRBJ1-4 | - | TRBV7-2 | - | CASSLAGGREKLFF | TGTGCCAGCAGCTTAGCCGGGGGCCGCGAAAAACTGTTTTTT
TRBJ2-7 | - | TRBV7-3 | TRBD2 | CASSLTPAGGSQYF | TGTGCCAGCAGCTTAACGCCAGCGGGGGGCTCGCAGTACTTC
TRBJ2-7 | - | TRBV28 | - | CASSLRDEQYF | TGTGCCAGCAGTTTAAGGGACGAGCAGTACTTC
TRBJ1-3 | - | TRBV6-1 | - | CASSGPPLTAGNTIYF | TGTGCCAGCAGTGGGCCCCCTTTAACGGCTGGAAACACCATATATTTT
TRBJ1-1 | once | TRBV6-5 | TRBD1 | CASSPGQAAEAFF | TGTGCCAGCAGTCCCGGACAGGCGGCGGAAGCTTTCTTT
TRBJ2-7 | - | TRBV18 | - | CASSSEDSGIIYEQYF | TGTGCCAGCTCATCAGAAGACAGTGGAATTATCTACGAGCAGTACTTC
TRBJ2-7 | once | TRBV5-6 | TRBD1 | CASSDRGIDEQYF | TGTGCCAGCAGCGACAGGGGGATCGACGAGCAGTACTTC
TRBJ2-5 | - | TRBV7-8 | TRBD1 | CASSLVNSGGETQYF | TGTGCCAGCAGCTTAGTAAACTCAGGGGGTGAGACCCAGTACTTC
TRBJ2-1 | - | TRBV7-6 | TRBD1 | CASSLGRHRGRRYNEQFF | TGTGCCAGCAGCTTAGGGCGGCACAGGGGGCGAAGGTACAATGAGCAGTTCTTC
TRBJ2-1 | - | TRBV19 | TRBD2 | CASSRLAGDNEQFF | TGTGCCAGTAGCAGACTAGCGGGGGACAATGAGCAGTTCTTC
TRBJ2-7 | once | TRBV30 | TRBD1 | CAWSWDRGEQYF | TGTGCCTGGAGCTGGGACAGGGGTGAGCAGTACTTC
TRBJ1-1 | - | TRBV16 | - | CASSLQPINTEAFF | TGTGCCAGCAGCCTCCAGCCAATTAACACTGAAGCTTTCTTT
TRBJ1-1 | - | TRBV7-6 | - | CASSLGSEAFF | TGTGCCAGCAGCTTAGGGTCTGAAGCTTTCTTT
TRBJ1-1 | - | TRBV30 | - | CAWTPRGTEAFF | TGTGCCTGGACCCCCCGGGGGACTGAAGCTTTCTTT
TRBJ2-7 | few | TRBV5-5 | TRBD1 | CASSHRQGSGYEQYF | TGTGCCAGCAGCCACAGACAGGGGAGCGGCTACGAGCAGTACTTC
TRBJ2-5 | - | TRBV5-1 | - | CASSLVLAARETQYF | TGCGCCAGCAGCTTGGTACTAGCCGCTCGCGAGACCCAGTACTTC
TRBJ2-7 | - | TRBV4-1 | - | CASSQAFSYEQYF | TGCGCCAGCAGCCAAGCTTTCTCCTACGAGCAGTACTTC
TRBJ2-5 | - | TRBV5-4 | - | CASSLGQETQYF | TGTGCCAGCAGCTTAGGCCAAGAGACCCAGTACTTC
TRBJ2-5 | once | TRBV5-1 | TRBD1 | CASSSSNAGQDQTQYF | TGCGCCAGCAGCTCTTCCAACGCCGGACAGGACCAGACCCAGTACTTC
TRBJ2-3 | - | TRBV5-1 | TRBD2 | CASGVFAGGSPDTQYF | TGCGCCAGCGGAGTGTTTGCGGGGGGGTCCCCAGATACGCAGTATTTT
TRBJ1-3 | - | TRBV7-2 | - | CASSLGHIRDTIYF | TGTGCCAGCAGCCTGGGACATATCCGTGACACCATATATTTT
TRBJ1-2 | few | TRBV21-1 | - | CASSKRSGTQLANYGYTF | TGTGCCAGCAGCAAAAGATCGGGGACACAGTTAGCTAACTATGGCTACACCTTC
TRBJ1-3 | - | TRBV5-6 | - | CASSLAVVYSGNTIYF | TGTGCCAGCAGCTTGGCTGTGGTCTACTCTGGAAACACCATATATTTT
TRBJ2-7 | few | TRBV6-6 | TRBD1 | CASSYELGQASYEQYF | TGTGCCAGCAGTTACGAGTTGGGACAGGCTTCTTACGAGCAGTACTTC
TRBJ1-2 | - | TRBV4-1 | - | CASSQGATLNFYGYTF | TGCGCCAGCAGCCAAGGTGCTACCTTAAACTTCTATGGCTACACCTTC
TRBJ2-3 | - | TRBV4-3 | - | CASSQGGGQGADTQYF | TGCGCCAGCAGCCAAGGAGGTGGGCAGGGCGCAGATACGCAGTATTTT
TRBJ2-3 | - | TRBV6-1 | TRBD2 | CASSEGGLARRADTQYF | TGTGCCAGCAGTGAAGGAGGACTAGCGAGGAGGGCAGATACGCAGTATTTT
TRBJ1-4 | - | TRBV30 | - | CAWSRTQRGEKLFF | TGTGCCTGGAGTCGGACGCAAAGGGGTGAAAAACTGTTTTTT
TRBJ1-1 | - | TRBV30 | - | CAWSPGWGGDFF | TGTGCCTGGAGTCCAGGCTGGGGAGGAGATTTCTTT
TRBJ1-1 | - | TRBV6-5 | - | CASSKRDLGTEAFF | TGTGCCAGCAGTAAGAGGGACCTCGGGACTGAAGCTTTCTTT
TRBJ1-6 | - | TRBV4-3 | TRBD1 | CASSRLGQGGSPLHF | TGCGCCAGCAGCCGCCTGGGACAGGGCGGTTCACCCCTCCACTTT
TRBJ1-2 | - | TRBV6-1 | TRBD1 | CASRGGGENYGYTF | TGTGCCAGCAGGGGAGGGGGCGAGAACTATGGCTACACCTTC
TRBJ2-2 | - | TRBV6-8 | TRBD1 | CASSGTGRTGELFF | TGTGCCAGCAGTGGGACAGGGCGGACCGGGGAGCTGTTTTTT
TRBJ2-1 | once | TRBV18 | - | CASSPGSVNEQFF | TGTGCCAGCTCACCCGGTAGCGTTAATGAGCAGTTCTTC
TRBJ2-5 | - | TRBV5-1 | TRBD1 | CASSLGDRNFQETQYF | TGCGCCAGCAGCTTGGGGGACAGAAACTTCCAAGAGACCCAGTACTTC
TRBJ2-7 | - | TRBV30 | - | CAWSVIQGRGEQYF | TGTGCCTGGAGTGTAATACAGGGGAGGGGCGAGCAGTACTTC
TRBJ2-5 | - | TRBV4-1 | - | CASSQDQGRQETQYF | TGCGCCAGCAGCCAAGATCAGGGAAGGCAAGAGACCCAGTACTTC
TRBJ1-2 | - | TRBV6-5 | - | CASSYGGGKDYGYTF | TGTGCCAGCAGTTACGGAGGGGGGAAAGACTATGGCTACACCTTC
TRBJ1-1 | - | TRBV29-1 | - | CSVVGHEAFF | TGCAGCGTTGTTGGACATGAAGCTTTCTTT
TRBJ2-7 | - | TRBV4-1 | TRBD2 | CASSQDPKGTSGGKYYEQYF | TGCGCCAGCAGCCAAGACCCGAAGGGGACTAGCGGGGGCAAATACTACGAGCAGTACTTC
TRBJ1-6 | - | TRBV5-1 | - | CASSLGSKGVKNSPLHF | TGCGCCAGCAGCTTGGGGTCCAAGGGAGTGAAAAATTCACCCCTCCACTTT
TRBJ2-1 | - | TRBV6-1 | TRBD2 | CASSEPSGGHREQFF | TGTGCCAGCAGTGAGCCTAGCGGGGGCCACCGTGAGCAGTTCTTC
TRBJ1-1 | few | TRBV5-6 | - | CASSLVGMGTEAFF | TGTGCCAGCAGCTTGGTGGGGATGGGCACTGAAGCTTTCTTT
TRBJ2-5 | - | TRBV6-5 | TRBD2 | CASRAGLAALTQYF | TGTGCCAGCAGGGCCGGACTAGCGGCGCTGACCCAGTACTTC